The rows below give T cell receptor beta chains drawn from one sample of a study of blood T cell repertoires in COVID-19. TCRdb's table, derived via immunoSEQ multiplex PCR, lists solely in-frame clones and lacks some. There are 140,000 to 150,000 clones in the sample; around 81% occur only once, and roughly 8.8% lies in the top ten. Sample: peripheral blood. The receptors were sampled from a human donor with acute or convalescent COVID-19. The donor label of this sample is uncertain. Both conserved end residues are part of each CDR3. Fields, in order: D gene, V gene, J gene, clone size, CDR3 DNA, CDR3 protein. The D gene is left open where the match is weak. A clone size is listed for some rows: how often the clone was seen (once, few, many), or a class if it is expanded.

d_call: -
v_call: TRBV12-5
j_call: TRBJ2-3
clone_size: -
cdr3_nt: TGTGCTAGTTTATCGGATAGGGAGAGCACAGATACGCAGTATTTT
cdr3_aa: CASLSDRESTDTQYF

d_call: -
v_call: TRBV27
j_call: TRBJ1-2
clone_size: -
cdr3_nt: TGTGCCAGCAGTTCGAATCGAGTCTATGGCTACACCTTC
cdr3_aa: CASSSNRVYGYTF

d_call: -
v_call: TRBV11-2
j_call: TRBJ2-7
clone_size: few
cdr3_nt: TGTGCCAGCGGGAGAAGTGCCTACGAGCAGTACTTC
cdr3_aa: CASGRSAYEQYF

d_call: -
v_call: TRBV6-6
j_call: TRBJ1-1
clone_size: -
cdr3_nt: TGTGCCAGCAGTTACCAGGGGACGAACACTGAAGCTTTCTTT
cdr3_aa: CASSYQGTNTEAFF

d_call: -
v_call: TRBV19
j_call: TRBJ1-1
clone_size: -
cdr3_nt: TGTGCCAGTAGTCCTCGTCCTGGGAGGAACACTGAAGCTTTCTTT
cdr3_aa: CASSPRPGRNTEAFF

d_call: TRBD1
v_call: TRBV10-3
j_call: TRBJ1-2
clone_size: -
cdr3_nt: TGTGCCATCAGGGGACAGGGGAAGTCAAACTATGGCTACACCTTC
cdr3_aa: CAIRGQGKSNYGYTF

d_call: -
v_call: TRBV3-1/TRBV3-2
j_call: TRBJ1-1
clone_size: -
cdr3_nt: TGTGCCAGCAGCTCCGCGACTTGGAACACTGAAGCTTTCTTT
cdr3_aa: CASSSATWNTEAFF

d_call: -
v_call: TRBV27
j_call: TRBJ2-5
clone_size: -
cdr3_nt: TGTGCCAGCAGTTCGACAGGGAGGCAGACCCAGTACTTC
cdr3_aa: CASSSTGRQTQYF

d_call: TRBD1
v_call: TRBV7-3
j_call: TRBJ2-3
clone_size: -
cdr3_nt: TGTGCCAGCAGCCCCGGACAGGGAAGTACAGATACGCAGTATTTT
cdr3_aa: CASSPGQGSTDTQYF

d_call: -
v_call: TRBV18
j_call: TRBJ1-2
clone_size: few
cdr3_nt: TGTGCCAGCTCACCTGAGAGAAGTGGCTACACCTTC
cdr3_aa: CASSPERSGYTF

d_call: -
v_call: TRBV5-1
j_call: TRBJ1-2
clone_size: -
cdr3_nt: TGCGCCAGCAGCCGGGACACTCCGTACTATGGCTACACCTTC
cdr3_aa: CASSRDTPYYGYTF

d_call: -
v_call: TRBV3-1/TRBV3-2
j_call: TRBJ1-5
clone_size: once
cdr3_nt: TGTGCCAGCAGTTTTGGAACCAGCGGTCAGCCCCAGCATTTT
cdr3_aa: CASSFGTSGQPQHF

d_call: -
v_call: TRBV3-1/TRBV3-2
j_call: TRBJ2-3
clone_size: few
cdr3_nt: TGTGCCAGCAGCCCTGGAGGAGCTTTCACAGATACGCAGTATTTT
cdr3_aa: CASSPGGAFTDTQYF

d_call: TRBD1
v_call: TRBV23-1
j_call: TRBJ1-6
clone_size: -
cdr3_nt: TGCGCCAGCAGTCAATCCCTCAGGACAGGGGGGAATTCACCCCTCCACTTT
cdr3_aa: CASSQSLRTGGNSPLHF